The clone carrying this T cell receptor beta chain was counted only a few times. What it binds is not known. This record belongs to a study of glioma-infiltrating T cells after dendritic cell vaccination. General study results and limits: No direct clonality-survival link was found; a diverse polyclonal response may matter.

The germline V gene encodes CDR1 SGHVS and CDR2 FQNEAQ. There are 14 residues in the CDR3. V was clipped by 1 base and J by 6 bases; unmatched bases: 4. Selection required adequate fresh-frozen tumor tissue plus more than two years' survival data. The PCR used 60 V beta and 13 J beta primers. Generated by immunoSEQ multiplex PCR, the TCRdb table keeps only in-frame clones and is missing some. This table has under 70,000 clones, around four fifths appearing once. V gene TRBV7-8 combines with J gene TRBJ2-7; 9 bases agree with TRBD1. The sequencing here drew on blood, taken before dendritic cell vaccination. This clonotype was obtained from a human donor with glioblastoma. The CDR3 coding sequence is TGTGCCAGCAGCTTAGGAACAGGGGGCGCCGAGCAGTACTTC. Its protein is CASSLGTGGAEQYF.